These T cell receptor beta chains were read from a single sample in a study of blood T cell repertoires in COVID-19. Data came from immunoSEQ multiplex PCR; TCRdb stores just in-frame clones and leaves some out. The data hold roughly 230,000 clones, with 82% observed a single time. Specimen: peripheral blood. The receptors come from a woman of 80 years or more with acute or convalescent COVID-19. The CDR3 runs from the conserved cysteine through the conserved F or W. D genes are given only for firm matches. Clone size appears in some rows only: once, few, many, or a class for an expanded clone.

size: .; D: TRBD1; V: TRBV2; J: TRBJ1-5; CDR3: CASTWGTGGGNQPQHF; DNA: TGTGCCAGCACCTGGGGGACAGGGGGCGGCAATCAGCCCCAGCATTTT
size: .; D: TRBD1; V: TRBV7-2; J: TRBJ2-1; CDR3: CASSPDRGLRNEQFF; DNA: TGTGCCAGCAGCCCCGACAGGGGGCTTCGGAATGAGCAGTTCTTC
size: once; D: TRBD1; V: TRBV7-9; J: TRBJ2-7; CDR3: CASSLASAGTGGYEQYF; DNA: TGTGCCAGCAGCTTAGCGTCAGCCGGGACAGGCGGGTACGAGCAGTACTTC
size: .; D: .; V: TRBV7-2; J: TRBJ2-3; CDR3: CASSLEASEPDTQYF; DNA: TGTGCCAGCAGCTTAGAGGCTAGCGAACCAGATACGCAGTATTTT
size: .; D: TRBD1; V: TRBV19; J: TRBJ2-6; CDR3: CASTGQGLPGANVLTF; DNA: TGTGCCAGTACGGGACAGGGGTTGCCCGGGGCCAACGTCCTGACTTTC
size: .; D: .; V: TRBV5-1; J: TRBJ1-2; CDR3: CASSSSTDGRKNYGYTF; DNA: TGCGCCAGCAGCTCTTCTACAGACGGCAGAAAGAACTATGGCTACACCTTC
size: .; D: TRBD2; V: TRBV7-2; J: TRBJ2-1; CDR3: CASSASSGGLYNEQFF; DNA: TGTGCCAGCAGCGCCAGCAGCGGGGGGCTCTACAATGAGCAGTTCTTC
size: .; D: .; V: TRBV5-6; J: TRBJ1-5; CDR3: CASSYYSNQPQHF; DNA: TGTGCCAGCAGCTATTATAGCAATCAGCCCCAGCATTTT
size: .; D: .; V: TRBV10-1; J: TRBJ1-6; CDR3: CASSEFQGSSPLHF; DNA: TGCGCCAGCAGTGAGTTCCAGGGGTCTTCACCCCTCCACTTT
size: .; D: TRBD1; V: TRBV3-1/TRBV3-2; J: TRBJ1-1; CDR3: CASSSRQGNTEAFF; DNA: TGTGCCAGCAGTTCCAGACAGGGGAACACTGAAGCTTTCTTT
size: few; D: .; V: TRBV2; J: TRBJ2-2; CDR3: CASRRTMNTGELFF; DNA: TGTGCCAGCAGGAGAACCATGAACACCGGGGAGCTGTTTTTT
size: .; D: .; V: TRBV7-9; J: TRBJ2-2; CDR3: CASSATRGANTGELFF; DNA: TGTGCCAGCAGCGCCACCAGGGGTGCGAACACCGGGGAGCTGTTTTTT
size: once; D: .; V: TRBV19; J: TRBJ1-3; CDR3: CASSTRGGYSGNTIYF; DNA: TGTGCCAGTAGTACCAGGGGTGGATACTCTGGAAACACCATATATTTT
size: .; D: .; V: TRBV3-1/TRBV3-2; J: TRBJ1-3; CDR3: CASSAGGLGNTIYF; DNA: TGTGCCAGCAGCGCCGGGGGGCTTGGAAACACCATATATTTT
size: .; D: .; V: TRBV5-1; J: TRBJ2-3; CDR3: CASSFGNPHTDTQYF; DNA: TGCGCCAGCAGCTTTGGCAACCCTCACACAGATACGCAGTATTTT
size: .; D: TRBD2; V: TRBV13; J: TRBJ2-2; CDR3: CASSLFERGHTPNTGELFF; DNA: TGTGCCAGCAGCCTATTTGAGCGGGGGCACACACCGAACACCGGGGAGCTGTTTTTT